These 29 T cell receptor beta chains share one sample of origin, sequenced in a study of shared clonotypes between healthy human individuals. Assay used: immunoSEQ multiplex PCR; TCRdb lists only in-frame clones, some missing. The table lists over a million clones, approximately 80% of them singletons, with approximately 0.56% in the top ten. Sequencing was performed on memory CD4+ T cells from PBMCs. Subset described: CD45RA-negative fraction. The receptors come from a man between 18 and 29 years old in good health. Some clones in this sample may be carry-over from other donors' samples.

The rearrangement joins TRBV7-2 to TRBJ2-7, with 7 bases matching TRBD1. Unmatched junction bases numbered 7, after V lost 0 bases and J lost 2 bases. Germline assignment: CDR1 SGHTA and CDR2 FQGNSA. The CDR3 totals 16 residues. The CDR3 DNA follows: TGTGCCAGCAGCTTAGCAGAAGACAGGGTAGCCTACGAGCAGTACTTC. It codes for CASSLAEDRVAYEQYF. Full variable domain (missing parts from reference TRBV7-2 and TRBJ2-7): GAGVSQSPSNKVTEKGKDVELRCDPISGHTALYWYRQSLGQGLEFLIYFQGNSAPDKSGLPSDRFSAERTGGSVSTLTIQRTQQEDSAVYLCASSLAEDRVAYEQYFGPGTRLTVT.

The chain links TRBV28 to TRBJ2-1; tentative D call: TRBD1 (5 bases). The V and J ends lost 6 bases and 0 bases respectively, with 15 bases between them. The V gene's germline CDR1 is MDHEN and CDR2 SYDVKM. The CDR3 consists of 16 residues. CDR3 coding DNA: TGTGCCAGCAGGCCCCAAGGGGATGTCTCCTACAATGAGCAGTTCTTC. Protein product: CASRPQGDVSYNEQFF.

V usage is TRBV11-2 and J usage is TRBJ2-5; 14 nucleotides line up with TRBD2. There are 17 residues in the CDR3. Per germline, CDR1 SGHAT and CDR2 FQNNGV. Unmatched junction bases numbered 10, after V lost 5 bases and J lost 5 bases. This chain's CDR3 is CASSPGLAGDGGETQYF. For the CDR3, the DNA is TGTGCCAGCAGCCCGGGACTAGCGGGAGATGGTGGGGAGACCCAGTACTTC.

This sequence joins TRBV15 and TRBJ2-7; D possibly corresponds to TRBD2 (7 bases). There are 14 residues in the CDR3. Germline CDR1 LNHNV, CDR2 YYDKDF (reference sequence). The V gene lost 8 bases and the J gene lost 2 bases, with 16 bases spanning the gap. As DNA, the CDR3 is TGTGCCACCCGGGGAGGGGGTAATACCTACGAGCAGTACTTC. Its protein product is CATRGGGNTYEQYF.

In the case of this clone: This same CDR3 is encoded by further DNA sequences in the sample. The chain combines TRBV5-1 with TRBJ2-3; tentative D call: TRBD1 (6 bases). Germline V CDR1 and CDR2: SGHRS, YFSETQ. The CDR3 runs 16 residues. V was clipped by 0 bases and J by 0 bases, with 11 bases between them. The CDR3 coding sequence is TGCGCCAGCAGCTTGGGAGGGACAACTAGCACAGATACGCAGTATTTT. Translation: CASSLGGTTSTDTQYF.

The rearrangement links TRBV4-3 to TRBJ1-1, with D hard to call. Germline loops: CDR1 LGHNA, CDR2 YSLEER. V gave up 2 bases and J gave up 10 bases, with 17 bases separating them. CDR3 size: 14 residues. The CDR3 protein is CASSQSAKQLRAFF. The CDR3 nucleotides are TGCGCCAGCAGCCAATCCGCGAAACAGCTAAGAGCTTTCTTT.

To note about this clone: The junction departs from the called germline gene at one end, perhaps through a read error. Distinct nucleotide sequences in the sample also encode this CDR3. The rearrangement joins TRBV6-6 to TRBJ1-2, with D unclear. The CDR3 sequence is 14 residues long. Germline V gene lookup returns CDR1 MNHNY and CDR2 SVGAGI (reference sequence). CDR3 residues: CASSTLEASYGYTF. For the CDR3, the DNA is TGCGCCAGCAGTACCCTTGAAGCCAGCTATGGCTACACCTTC.

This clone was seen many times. CDR3 loop: CASSQGPYWGYGYTF. For the CDR3, the DNA is TGCGCCAGCAGCCAGGGACCTTATTGGGGGTATGGCTACACCTTC. This chain links TRBV4-1 with TRBJ1-2, with D possibly being TRBD1 (5 bases). Germline V gives CDR1 MGHRA, CDR2 YSYEKL. The V end was cut by 3 bases, the J end by 5 bases, with 16 bases between. This CDR3 has 15 amino acids.

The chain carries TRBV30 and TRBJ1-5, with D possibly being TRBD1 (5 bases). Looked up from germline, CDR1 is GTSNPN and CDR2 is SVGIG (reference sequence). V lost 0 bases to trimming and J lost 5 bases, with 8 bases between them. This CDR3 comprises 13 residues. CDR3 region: CAWSVLGDQPQHF. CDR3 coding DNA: TGTGCCTGGAGTGTCCTGGGGGATCAGCCCCAGCATTTT.

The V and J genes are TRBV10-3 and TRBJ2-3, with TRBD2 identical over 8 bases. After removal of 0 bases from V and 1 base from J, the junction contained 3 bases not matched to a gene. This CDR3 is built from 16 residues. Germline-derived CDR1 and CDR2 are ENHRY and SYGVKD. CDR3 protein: CAISESPSGRTDTQYF. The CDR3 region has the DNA TGTGCCATCAGTGAGTCACCTAGCGGGCGCACAGATACGCAGTATTTT.

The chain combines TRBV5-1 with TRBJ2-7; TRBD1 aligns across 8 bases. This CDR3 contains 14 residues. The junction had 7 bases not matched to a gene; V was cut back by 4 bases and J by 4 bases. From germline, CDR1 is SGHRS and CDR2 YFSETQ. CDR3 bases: TGCGCCAGCAGCAATACCGGGACAGGATACGAGCAGTACTTC. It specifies CASSNTGTGYEQYF.

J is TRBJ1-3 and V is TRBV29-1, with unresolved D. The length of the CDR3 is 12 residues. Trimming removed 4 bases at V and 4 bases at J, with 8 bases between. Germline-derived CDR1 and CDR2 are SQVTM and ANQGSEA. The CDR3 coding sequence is TGCAGCGTTGGGACGGAGGGAAACACCATATATTTT. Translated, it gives CSVGTEGNTIYF. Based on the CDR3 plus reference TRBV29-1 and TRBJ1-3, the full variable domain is SAVISQKPSRDICQRGTSLTIQCQVDSQVTMMFWYRQQPGQSLTLIATANQGSEATYESGFVIDKFPISRPNLTFSTLTVSNMSPEDSSIYLCSVGTEGNTIYFGEGSWLTVV.

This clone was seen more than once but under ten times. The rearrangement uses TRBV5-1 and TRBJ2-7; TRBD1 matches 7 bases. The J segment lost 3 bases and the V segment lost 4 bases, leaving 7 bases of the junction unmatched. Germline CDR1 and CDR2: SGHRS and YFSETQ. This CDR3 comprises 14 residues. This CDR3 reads CASSTQGPNYEQYF. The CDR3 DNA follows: TGCGCCAGCAGCACACAGGGGCCGAACTACGAGCAGTACTTC. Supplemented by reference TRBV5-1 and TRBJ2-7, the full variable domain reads KAGVTQTPRYLIKTRGQQVTLSCSPISGHRSVSWYQQTPGQGLQFLFEYFSETQRNKGNFPGRFSGRQFSNSRSEMNVSTLELGDSALYLCASSTQGPNYEQYFGPGTRLTVT.

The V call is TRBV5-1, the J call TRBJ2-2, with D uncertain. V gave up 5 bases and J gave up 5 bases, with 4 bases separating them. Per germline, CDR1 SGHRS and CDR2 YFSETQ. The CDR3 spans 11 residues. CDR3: CASRVTGELFF. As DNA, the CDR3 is TGCGCCAGCAGAGTAACCGGGGAGCTGTTTTTT.

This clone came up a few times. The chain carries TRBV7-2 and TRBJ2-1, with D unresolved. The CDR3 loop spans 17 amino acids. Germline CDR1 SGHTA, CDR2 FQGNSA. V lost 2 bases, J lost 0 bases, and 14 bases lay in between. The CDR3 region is CASSLKVVGVSYNEQFF. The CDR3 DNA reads TGTGCCAGCAGCTTAAAGGTAGTGGGTGTCTCCTACAATGAGCAGTTCTTC.

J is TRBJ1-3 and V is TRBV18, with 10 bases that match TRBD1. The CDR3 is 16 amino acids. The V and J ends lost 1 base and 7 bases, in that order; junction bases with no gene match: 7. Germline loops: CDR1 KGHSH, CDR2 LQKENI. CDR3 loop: CASSPLNGQGVNTIYF. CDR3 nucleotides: TGTGCCAGCTCACCACTTAACGGACAGGGGGTGAACACCATATATTTT.

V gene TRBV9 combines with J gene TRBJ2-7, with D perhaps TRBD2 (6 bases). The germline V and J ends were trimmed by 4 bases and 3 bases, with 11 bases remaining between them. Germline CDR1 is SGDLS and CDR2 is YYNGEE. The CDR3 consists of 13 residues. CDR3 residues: CASSRTTSYEQYF. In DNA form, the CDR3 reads TGTGCCAGCAGCAGGACTACAAGCTACGAGCAGTACTTC.

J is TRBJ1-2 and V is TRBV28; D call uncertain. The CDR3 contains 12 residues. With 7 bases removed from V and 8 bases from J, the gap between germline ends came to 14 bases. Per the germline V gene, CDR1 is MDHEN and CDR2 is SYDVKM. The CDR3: CASKRLYVGYTF. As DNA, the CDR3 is TGTGCCAGCAAACGCCTCTATGTGGGCTACACCTTC.

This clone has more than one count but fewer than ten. The CDR3 loop reads CASSGLRTTDTQYF. The CDR3 DNA follows: TGTGCCAGCAGTGGGTTGCGGACAACAGATACGCAGTATTTT. This chain connects TRBV2 to TRBJ2-3; TRBD1 might be the D (5 bases). This CDR3 is built from 14 residues. The V end was cut by 4 bases, the J end by 3 bases, with 11 bases between. CDR1 is SNHLY, CDR2 FYNNEI, per germline. The variable domain in full, completed from reference TRBV2 and TRBJ2-3, reads EPEVTQTPSHQVTQMGQEVILRCVPISNHLYFYWYRQILGQKVEFLVSFYNNEISEKSEIFDDQFSVERPDGSNFTLKIRSTKLEDSAMYFCASSGLRTTDTQYFGPGTRLTVL.

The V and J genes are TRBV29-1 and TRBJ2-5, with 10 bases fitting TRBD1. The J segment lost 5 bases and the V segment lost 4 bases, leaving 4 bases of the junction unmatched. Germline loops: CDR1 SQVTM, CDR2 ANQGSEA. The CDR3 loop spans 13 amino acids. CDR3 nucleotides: TGCAGCGTTGGACAGGGGGCGTGGGAGACCCAGTACTTC. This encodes CSVGQGAWETQYF. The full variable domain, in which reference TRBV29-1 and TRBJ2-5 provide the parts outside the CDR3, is SAVISQKPSRDICQRGTSLTIQCQVDSQVTMMFWYRQQPGQSLTLIATANQGSEATYESGFVIDKFPISRPNLTFSTLTVSNMSPEDSSIYLCSVGQGAWETQYFGPGTRLLVL.

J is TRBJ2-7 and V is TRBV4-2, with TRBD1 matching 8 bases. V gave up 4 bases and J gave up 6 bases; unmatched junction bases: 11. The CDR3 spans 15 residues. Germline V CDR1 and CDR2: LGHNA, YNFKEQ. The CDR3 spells CASSPGDGRGLEQYF. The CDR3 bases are TGTGCCAGCAGCCCCGGGGACGGCAGGGGGCTCGAGCAGTACTTC.

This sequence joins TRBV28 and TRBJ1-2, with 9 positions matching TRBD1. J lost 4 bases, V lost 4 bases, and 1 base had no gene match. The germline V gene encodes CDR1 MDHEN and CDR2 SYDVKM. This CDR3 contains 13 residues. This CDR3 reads CASSWDRAYGYTF. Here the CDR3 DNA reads TGTGCCAGCAGTTGGGACAGGGCCTATGGCTACACCTTC.

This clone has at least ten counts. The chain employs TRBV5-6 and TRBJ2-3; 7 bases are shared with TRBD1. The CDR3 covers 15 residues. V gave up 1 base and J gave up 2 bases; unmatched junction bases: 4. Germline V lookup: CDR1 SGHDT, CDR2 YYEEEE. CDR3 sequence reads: CASSLPDRATDTQYF. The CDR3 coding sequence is TGTGCCAGCAGCTTGCCCGACAGGGCCACAGATACGCAGTATTTT.

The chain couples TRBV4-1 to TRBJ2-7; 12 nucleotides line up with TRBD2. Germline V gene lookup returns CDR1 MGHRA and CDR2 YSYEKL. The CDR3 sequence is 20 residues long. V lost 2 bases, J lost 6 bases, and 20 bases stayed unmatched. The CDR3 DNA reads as TGCGCCAGCAGCCAACACTCCCAAACGTCTAGCGGGAGGGTATCTGGCGAGCAGTACTTC. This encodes CASSQHSQTSSGRVSGEQYF.

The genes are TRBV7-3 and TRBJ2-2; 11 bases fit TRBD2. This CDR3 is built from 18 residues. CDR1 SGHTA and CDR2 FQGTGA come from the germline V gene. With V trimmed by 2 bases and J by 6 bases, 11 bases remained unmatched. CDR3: CASSLPVAGLAGPGELFF. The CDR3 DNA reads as TGTGCCAGCAGCTTACCCGTCGCAGGACTAGCGGGTCCCGGGGAGCTGTTTTTT.

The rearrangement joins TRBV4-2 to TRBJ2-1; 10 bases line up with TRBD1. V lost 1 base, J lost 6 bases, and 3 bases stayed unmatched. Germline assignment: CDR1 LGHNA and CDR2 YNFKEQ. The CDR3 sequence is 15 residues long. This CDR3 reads CASSQAGQGSNEQFF. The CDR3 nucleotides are TGTGCCAGCAGCCAAGCGGGACAGGGGTCCAATGAGCAGTTCTTC.

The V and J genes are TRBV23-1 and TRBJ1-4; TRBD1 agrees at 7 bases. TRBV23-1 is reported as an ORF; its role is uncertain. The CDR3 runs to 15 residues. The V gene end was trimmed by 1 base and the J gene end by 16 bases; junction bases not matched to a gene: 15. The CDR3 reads CASSQCRDRGFLWFF. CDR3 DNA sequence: TGCGCCAGCAGTCAATGCAGGGACAGAGGCTTTTTGTGGTTTTTT.

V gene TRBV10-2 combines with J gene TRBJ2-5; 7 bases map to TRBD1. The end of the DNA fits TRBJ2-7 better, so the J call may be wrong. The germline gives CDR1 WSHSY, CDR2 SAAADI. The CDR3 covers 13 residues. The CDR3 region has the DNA TGCGCCAGCAGTGGACAGGGTACCTACGAGCAGTACTTC. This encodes CASSGQGTYEQYF.

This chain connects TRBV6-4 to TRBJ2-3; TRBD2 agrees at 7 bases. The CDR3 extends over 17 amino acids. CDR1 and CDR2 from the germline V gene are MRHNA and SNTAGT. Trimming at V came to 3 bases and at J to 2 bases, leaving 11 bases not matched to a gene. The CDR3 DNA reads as TGTGCCAGCAGTGAACCTCCCCCTAGCGGCCCCACAGATACGCAGTATTTT. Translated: CASSEPPPSGPTDTQYF.